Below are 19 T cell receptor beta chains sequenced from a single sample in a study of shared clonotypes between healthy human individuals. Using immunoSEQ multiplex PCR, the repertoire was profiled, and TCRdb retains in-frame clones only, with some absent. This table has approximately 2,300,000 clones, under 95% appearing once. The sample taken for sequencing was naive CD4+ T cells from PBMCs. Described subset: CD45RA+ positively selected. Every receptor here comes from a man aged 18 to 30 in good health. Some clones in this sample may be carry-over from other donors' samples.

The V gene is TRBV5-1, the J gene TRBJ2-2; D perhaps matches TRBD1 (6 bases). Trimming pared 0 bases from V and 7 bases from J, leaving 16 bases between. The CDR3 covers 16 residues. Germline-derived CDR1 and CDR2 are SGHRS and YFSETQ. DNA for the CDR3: TGCGCCAGCAGCTTGGATTTAAGACAGGACAGCGGGGAGCTGTTTTTT. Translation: CASSLDLRQDSGELFF.

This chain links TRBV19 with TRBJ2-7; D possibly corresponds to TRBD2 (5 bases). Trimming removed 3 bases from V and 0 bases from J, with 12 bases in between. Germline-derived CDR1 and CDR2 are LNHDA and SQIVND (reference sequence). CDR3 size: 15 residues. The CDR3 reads CASSMRVSSSYEQYF. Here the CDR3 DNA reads TGTGCCAGTAGTATGAGGGTTTCTAGCTCCTACGAGCAGTACTTC.

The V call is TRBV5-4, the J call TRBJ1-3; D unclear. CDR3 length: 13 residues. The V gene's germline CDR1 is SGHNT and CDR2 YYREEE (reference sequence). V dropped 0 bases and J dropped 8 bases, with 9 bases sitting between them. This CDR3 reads CASSLGTTHTIYF. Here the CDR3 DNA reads TGTGCCAGCAGCTTGGGGACCACGCACACCATATATTTT. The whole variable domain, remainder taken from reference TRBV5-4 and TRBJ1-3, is ETGVTQSPTHLIKTRGQQVTLRCSSQSGHNTVSWYQQALGQGPQFIFQYYREEENGRGNFPPRFSGLQFPNYSSELNVNALELDDSALYLCASSLGTTHTIYFGEGSWLTVV.

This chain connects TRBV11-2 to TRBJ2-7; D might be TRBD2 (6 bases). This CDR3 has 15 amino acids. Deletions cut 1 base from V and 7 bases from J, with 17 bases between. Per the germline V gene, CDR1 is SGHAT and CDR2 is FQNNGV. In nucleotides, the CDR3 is TGTGCCAGCAGCTTAGTTTACAGGTTGGGGGGAGAGCAGTACTTC. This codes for CASSLVYRLGGEQYF.

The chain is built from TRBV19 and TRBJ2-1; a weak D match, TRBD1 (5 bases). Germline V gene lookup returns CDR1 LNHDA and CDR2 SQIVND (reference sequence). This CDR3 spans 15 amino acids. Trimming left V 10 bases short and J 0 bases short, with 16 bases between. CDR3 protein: CATNARVSSYNEQFF. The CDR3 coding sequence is TGTGCCACCAACGCCAGGGTTAGCTCCTACAATGAGCAGTTCTTC.

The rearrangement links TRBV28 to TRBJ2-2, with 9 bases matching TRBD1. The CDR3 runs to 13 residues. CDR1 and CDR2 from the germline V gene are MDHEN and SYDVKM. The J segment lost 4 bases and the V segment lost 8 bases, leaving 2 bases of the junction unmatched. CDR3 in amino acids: CASRDRATGELFF. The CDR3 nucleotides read TGTGCCAGCCGGGACAGGGCCACCGGGGAGCTGTTTTTT.

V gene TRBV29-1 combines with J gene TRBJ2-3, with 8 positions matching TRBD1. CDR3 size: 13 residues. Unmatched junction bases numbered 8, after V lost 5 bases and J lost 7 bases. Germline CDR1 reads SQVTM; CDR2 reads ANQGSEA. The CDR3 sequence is CSVRQGFQNTQYF. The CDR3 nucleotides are TGCAGCGTTCGACAGGGGTTCCAGAATACGCAGTATTTT.

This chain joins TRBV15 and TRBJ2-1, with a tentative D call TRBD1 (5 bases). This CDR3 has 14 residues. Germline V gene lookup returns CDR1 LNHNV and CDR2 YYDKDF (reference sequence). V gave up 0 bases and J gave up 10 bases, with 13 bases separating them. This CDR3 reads CATSRDRAQVEQFF. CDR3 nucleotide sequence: TGTGCCACCAGCAGAGATCGGGCACAGGTCGAGCAGTTCTTC. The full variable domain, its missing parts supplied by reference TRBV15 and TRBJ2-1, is DAMVIQNPRYQVTQFGKPVTLSCSQTLNHNVMYWYQQKSSQAPKLLFHYYDKDFNNEADTPDNFQSRRPNTSFCFLDIRSPGLGDTAMYLCATSRDRAQVEQFFGPGTRLTVL.

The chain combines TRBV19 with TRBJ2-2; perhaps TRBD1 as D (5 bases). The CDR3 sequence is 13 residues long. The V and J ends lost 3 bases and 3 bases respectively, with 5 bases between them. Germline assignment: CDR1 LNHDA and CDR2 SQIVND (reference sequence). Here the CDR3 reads CASSIRDTGELFF. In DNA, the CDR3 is TGTGCCAGTAGTATCAGGGACACCGGGGAGCTGTTTTTT.

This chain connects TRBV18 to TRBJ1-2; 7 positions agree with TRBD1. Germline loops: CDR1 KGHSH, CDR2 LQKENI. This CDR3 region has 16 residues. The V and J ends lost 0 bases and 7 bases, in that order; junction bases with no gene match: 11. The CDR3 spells CASSPPSTGSILGYTF. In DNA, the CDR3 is TGTGCCAGCTCACCACCCTCGACAGGGTCAATTCTTGGCTACACCTTC.

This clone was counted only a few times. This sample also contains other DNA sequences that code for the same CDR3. The CDR3 spells CASSLVQGNTEAFF. CDR3 nucleotides: TGTGCCAGCAGCTTAGTACAGGGGAACACTGAAGCTTTCTTT. The rearrangement uses TRBV7-8 and TRBJ1-1; D perhaps matches TRBD1 (6 bases). Germline lookup yields CDR1 SGHVS and CDR2 FQNEAQ. This CDR3 region has 14 residues. Between the trimmed V and J ends, which lost 1 base and 1 base, there was a span of 7 bases.

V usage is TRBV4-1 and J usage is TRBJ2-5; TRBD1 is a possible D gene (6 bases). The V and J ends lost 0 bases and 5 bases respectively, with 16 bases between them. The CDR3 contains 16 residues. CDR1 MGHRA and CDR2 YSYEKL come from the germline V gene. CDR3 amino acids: CASSQDRAQGWETQYF. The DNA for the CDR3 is TGCGCCAGCAGCCAAGATAGGGCACAGGGTTGGGAGACCCAGTACTTC.

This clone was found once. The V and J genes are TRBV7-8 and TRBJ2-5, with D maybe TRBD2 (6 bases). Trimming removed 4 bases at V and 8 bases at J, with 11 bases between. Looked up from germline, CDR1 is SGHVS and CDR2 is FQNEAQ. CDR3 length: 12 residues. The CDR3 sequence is CASSSPGDTQYF. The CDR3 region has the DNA TGTGCCAGCAGCTCCCCGGGAGATACCCAGTACTTC.

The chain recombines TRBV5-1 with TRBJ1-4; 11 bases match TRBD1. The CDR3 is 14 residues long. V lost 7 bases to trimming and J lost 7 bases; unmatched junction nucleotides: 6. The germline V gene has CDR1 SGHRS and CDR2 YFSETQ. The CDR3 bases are TGCGCCAGCCGGACAGGGGGCGCGGGTGAAAAACTGTTTTTT. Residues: CASRTGGAGEKLFF.

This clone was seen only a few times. The CDR3 nucleotides read TGCAGTGCTATCTACGGGGCACAACAGTATTTT. Its translation is CSAIYGAQQYF. The chain carries TRBV20-1 and TRBJ2-3; D may correspond to TRBD1 or TRBD2 (5 bases each). This CDR3 comprises 11 residues. The V gene's germline CDR1 is DFQATT and CDR2 SNEGSKA (reference sequence). V gave up 4 bases and J gave up 12 bases, with 14 bases separating them.

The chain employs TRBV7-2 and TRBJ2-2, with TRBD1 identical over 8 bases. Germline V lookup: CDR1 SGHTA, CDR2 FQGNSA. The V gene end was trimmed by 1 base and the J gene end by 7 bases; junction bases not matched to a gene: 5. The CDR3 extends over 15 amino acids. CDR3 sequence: CASSLVGQGGGELFF. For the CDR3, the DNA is TGTGCCAGCAGCTTAGTCGGACAGGGTGGCGGGGAGCTGTTTTTT.

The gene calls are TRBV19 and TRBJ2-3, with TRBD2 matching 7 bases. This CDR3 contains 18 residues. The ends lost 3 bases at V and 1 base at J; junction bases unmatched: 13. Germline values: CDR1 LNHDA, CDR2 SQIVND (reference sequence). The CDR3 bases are TGTGCCAGTAGTATCTTTTCGGGGAGGGCCGTGGGCACAGATACGCAGTATTTT. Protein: CASSIFSGRAVGTDTQYF.

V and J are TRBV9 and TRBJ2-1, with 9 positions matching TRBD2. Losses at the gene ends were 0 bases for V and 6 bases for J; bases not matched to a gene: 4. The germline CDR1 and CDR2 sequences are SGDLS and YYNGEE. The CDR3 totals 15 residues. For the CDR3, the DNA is TGTGCCAGCAGCGTAGGGACTAGCGCCAGCAATGAGCAGTTCTTC. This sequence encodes CASSVGTSASNEQFF.

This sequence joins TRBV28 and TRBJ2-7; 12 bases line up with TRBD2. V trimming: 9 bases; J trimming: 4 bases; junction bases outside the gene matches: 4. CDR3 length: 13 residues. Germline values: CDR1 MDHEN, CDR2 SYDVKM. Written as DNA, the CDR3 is TGTGCCAGTGGACTAGCGGGACGGTACGAGCAGTACTTC. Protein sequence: CASGLAGRYEQYF.